The T cell receptor (beta chain) under discussion was sequenced for a study of T-cell memory formation after mild COVID-19. This CDR3 is built from 13 residues. With 2 bases removed from V and 7 bases from J, the gap between germline ends came to 12 bases. Germline V gene data show CDR1 as LGHDT and CDR2 as YNNKEL (reference sequence). In TCRdb, the 5' RACE reads were re-called with MiXCR into one record per CDR3 protein. This sample carries 350,000 to 500,000 distinct CDR3 sequences, approximately 18% of them seen once, and the ten largest clones take 20% to 25%. This TCR was recovered from a man younger than 35 who had mild COVID-19 (a few samples of this study predate the infection). Cell type and time point are not known. This sequence joins TRBV3-1 and TRBJ2-7; TRBD2 might be the D (5 bases). The specimen was PBMCs or a T cell subset sorted from them (not recorded which). DNA of the CDR3: TGTGCCAGCAGCCAATTAAAGAGGGCTGAGCAGTACTTC. Protein: CASSQLKRAEQYF.